This T cell receptor (beta chain) is drawn from a study of blood T cell repertoires in COVID-19. In the study overall: Sources were T cells, B-cell-depleted T cells, or PBMCs; the material itself was cDNA or gDNA.

Using immunoSEQ multiplex PCR, the repertoire was profiled, and TCRdb retains in-frame clones only, with some absent. The table has hundreds of thousands of clones, approximately 85% seen once. This CDR3 has 13 amino acids. The ends were cut back, 7 bases at V and 4 bases at J, with 13 bases in the middle. The J gene is TRBJ1-2, the V gene TRBV12-3 or TRBV12-4; unclear D gene. The TCR originated in a woman in her seventies with acute or convalescent COVID-19. Source material: peripheral blood. The DNA of the CDR3 is TGTGCCAGCACTCCTAGCGGGCTCTATGGCTACACCTTC. This gives the protein CASTPSGLYGYTF.